This T cell receptor beta chain was captured by sequencing in a study of T cells after yellow fever vaccination (dated by TCRdb to between 2019 and 2020). For the wider study: Libraries from fractions with low cell numbers were prepared with the SMART-Seq v4 Ultra Low Input RNA kit. To follow T-cell clones before and after primary and booster YFV17D yellow fever vaccination, bulk TCR alpha and beta repertoires were sequenced over time. Two healthy male donors, one aged 18 to 30 and one aged 30 to 39 years, were included in the cohort. Blood samples were taken at several timepoints before and after primary and secondary immunization, and bulk PBMC replicates and cell subsets were isolated.

This clonotype was observed many times. Its antigen remains undetermined. Per-base qualities were not stored, and no clone one base away is much larger. What the authors observed across the whole study: After the booster, most of the clones that had expanded following primary vaccination were detected again (roughly 96% of CD4 and more than 85% of CD8), which suggests that memory was broadly maintained. Computational filtering was needed because FACS-sorted repertoires could contain abundant contaminating clonotypes from the bulk population. A small fraction of clonotypes appeared in both the CD4 and CD8 compartments, likely as a result of convergent recombination. Compared with the primary T-cell response, the secondary T-cell response was weaker but faster, peaking on day 5 rather than day 15. Because the study included only a couple of donors, the extent to which the findings can be generalized is limited.

TCR cDNA was synthesized by 5'RACE template switching, through which a universal primer site and unique molecular identifiers were introduced. Priming of cDNA synthesis was performed from both the TCR alpha and TCR beta constant segments. Library amplification involved two PCR steps, and the second step added sample barcodes and sequencing adapters. Sequencing of the libraries was done on either Illumina HiSeq 2500 (2x100 bp) or NovaSeq (2x150 bp). As for how the authors treated the data: MIGEC handled demultiplexing of reads and collapsing into UMI consensus sequences, while MiXCR performed V(D)J alignment. Using edgeR on replicate PBMC samples, clonotypes were called vaccine-responding if FDR was below 0.01 and the log2 fold change was above 5 up to day 15. CD4 or CD8 identity was assigned to each bulk clonotype according to whether the clonotype was present at higher abundance in the sequenced CD4 repertoire or the sequenced CD8 repertoire. The public reads were reanalyzed by TCRdb: fastp trimming at Q25, MiXCR alignment, in-frame beta chains only. Entries that share a CDR3 protein sequence are merged under the most common genes and DNA. The authors' filters were not applied to this entry. The sample contains 200,000 to 300,000 distinct CDR3 sequences, 13% of them found a single time. The ten biggest clones cover approximately 0.49% of the sample.

The label giving this sample's treatment or condition can be read as: live attenuated yellow fever vaccine strain. PBMCs were isolated from peripheral blood using a standard Ficoll-Paque protocol. Dynabeads CD4 and CD8 positive selection kits were used to isolate the CD4 and CD8 T-cell fractions. TriZol was used to extract RNA from bulk PBMCs, from CD4 and CD8 fractions, and from dextramer-positive and dextramer-negative fractions. Here the sequenced sample was CD4+ T cells sorted from PBMCs, taken 45 days after the yellow fever booster vaccination. This receptor was obtained from a man aged 25 to 40 who received the YFV17D yellow fever vaccine.

For the CDR3, the sequence is CASSLRDRGLEQYF. The bases read TGTGCCAGCAGTTTACGGGACAGGGGGCTCGAGCAGTACTTC. The chain employs TRBV12-3 or TRBV12-4 and TRBJ2-7, and 12 junction bases match TRBD1. Compared with germline, V lacks 2 bases and J lacks 6 bases; bases without a gene match: 2. The CDR3 contains 14 residues, cysteine and phenylalanine counted. The entry retains the CDR3 DNA only, 42 bases that are in frame from base 1.